These 7 T cell receptor beta chains were all obtained from the same sample, sequenced in a study of blood T cells in healthy people across ages. The authors ran a second PCR of 7 to 11 cycles using a sample-barcoded 5' primer and a J-beta primer mix. Via MiXCR, TCRdb re-called the 5' RACE reads, giving one row per CDR3 protein. The sample holds just over 800,000 distinct CDR3 sequences, 62% seen once. Sequencing used blood. The source of these receptors is a man between 25 and 39 years old in good health.

In DNA form, the CDR3 reads TGTGCCAGCAACCGAGCGGGTCTGAACACCGGGGAGCTGTTTTTT. Translation gives CASNRAGLNTGELFF. This chain joins TRBV28 and TRBJ2-2; D perhaps matches TRBD2 (6 bases). Germline V gene lookup returns CDR1 MDHEN and CDR2 SYDVKM. V was trimmed by 7 bases and J by 1 base, leaving 13 bases between them. CDR3 length: 15 amino acids.

This chain connects TRBV20-1 to TRBJ2-1; 8 bases match TRBD2. Near its end, the DNA agrees better with TRBJ2-7, so the J call may be wrong. The CDR3 loop spans 12 amino acids. Germline CDR1 and CDR2: DFQATT and SNEGSKA (reference sequence). CDR3 DNA: TGCAGTGCCGGGGCGGGGGGAATGGAGCAGTACTTC. This gives the protein CSAGAGGMEQYF.

The chain joins TRBV5-1 to TRBJ2-3, with 13 bases lining up with TRBD2. The CDR3 runs 17 residues. The germline gives CDR1 SGHRS, CDR2 YFSETQ. V gave up 4 bases and J gave up 6 bases; unmatched junction bases: 11. CDR3 bases: TGCGCCAGCAGCCCCCCCTCCGGGACTAGCGGGGTTGATACGCAGTATTTT. Translating gives CASSPPSGTSGVDTQYF.

The V and J genes are TRBV2 and TRBJ2-5; TRBD2 agrees at 15 bases. Germline lookup yields CDR1 SNHLY and CDR2 FYNNEI. The CDR3 spans 15 residues. With V trimmed by 6 bases and J by 5 bases, 4 bases remained unmatched. The CDR3 loop reads CASRGTSGGYETQYF. CDR3 coding DNA: TGTGCCAGCAGGGGGACTAGCGGGGGGTATGAGACCCAGTACTTC.

The chain employs TRBV12-3 or TRBV12-4 and TRBJ1-2; D gene uncertain. V was trimmed by 6 bases and J by 5 bases, leaving 13 bases between them. This CDR3 region has 13 residues. The CDR3: CASSPTAGYGYTF. CDR3 in DNA: TGTGCCAGCAGCCCTACAGCAGGATATGGCTACACCTTC.

The chain is built from TRBV6-2 or TRBV6-3 and TRBJ1-5; D is perhaps TRBD1 (5 bases). Germline V gives CDR1 MNHEY, CDR2 SVGEGT. The germline V and J ends were trimmed by 7 bases and 0 bases, with 19 bases remaining between them. The CDR3 spans 17 residues. The CDR3 is CASTKRGAGVSNQPQHF. The CDR3 DNA sequence: TGTGCCAGCACTAAGAGGGGTGCGGGGGTTAGCAATCAGCCCCAGCATTTT.

The chain carries TRBV20-1 and TRBJ2-1; 10 positions match TRBD2. The CDR3 totals 15 residues. V trimming: 0 bases; J trimming: 6 bases; junction bases outside the gene matches: 5. Germline-derived CDR1 and CDR2 are DFQATT and SNEGSKA (reference sequence). CDR3 loop: CSARDPASGSNEQFF. CDR3 nucleotides: TGCAGTGCTAGAGATCCGGCTAGCGGGAGCAATGAGCAGTTCTTC.